Described below is a single TCR beta chain sequence and its context. Its antigen is as yet unknown. A junction end diverges from the germline sequence, so it may reflect a read error. Data came from immunoSEQ multiplex PCR; TCRdb stores just in-frame clones and leaves some out. The table lists roughly 120,000 clones, about 90% of them singletons. Germline CDR1 is MNHEY and CDR2 is SVGAGI. The CDR3 contains 12 residues. This specimen comes from a study of T cell responses to AZD1222 COVID-19 vaccine. Findings and limits, study-wide: Reports say nearly half of spike-specific TCRs go after unmutated variant regions. When two AZD1222 doses had been given, Spike-specific TCR breadth and depth rose. Donors were chiefly white British, with a greater number of females, and clonal diversity was perhaps underestimated.

The analysis combined second doses at about 4 or about 12 weeks. This clonotype was obtained from an adult who received the AZD1222 COVID-19 vaccine. The chain employs TRBV6-5 and TRBJ1-6; TRBD1 matches 7 bases. Material: peripheral blood, obtained 28 days after the second AZD1222 dose. CDR3 sequence (DNA): TGTGCCAGCAGCTTTACCGGGACAGTTCCCGTCTTT. Translating gives CASSFTGTVPVF.